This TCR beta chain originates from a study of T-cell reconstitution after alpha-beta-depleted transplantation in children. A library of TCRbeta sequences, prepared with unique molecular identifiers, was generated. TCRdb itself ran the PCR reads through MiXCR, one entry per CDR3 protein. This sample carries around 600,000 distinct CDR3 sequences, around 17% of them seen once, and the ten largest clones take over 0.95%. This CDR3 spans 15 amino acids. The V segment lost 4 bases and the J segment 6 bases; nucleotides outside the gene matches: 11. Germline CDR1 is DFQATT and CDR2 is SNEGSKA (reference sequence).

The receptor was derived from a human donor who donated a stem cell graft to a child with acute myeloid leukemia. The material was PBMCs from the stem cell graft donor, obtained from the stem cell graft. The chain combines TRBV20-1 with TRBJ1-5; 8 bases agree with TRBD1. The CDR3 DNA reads TGCAGTGCTACCCCCAGGGGGCTCCAAGGTCAGCCCCAGCATTTT. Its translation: CSATPRGLQGQPQHF.